The rows below give T cell receptor beta chains drawn from one sample of a study of multiple sclerosis patients with progressive multifocal leukoencephalopathy. TCRdb's table, derived via immunoSEQ multiplex PCR, lists solely in-frame clones and lacks some. The table has some 28,000 clones, approximately 89% seen once. The sequences come from PBMCs, collected from a patient treated with natalizumab. The receptors shown here come from a woman aged 25 to 45 with progressive multifocal leukoencephalopathy. CDR3s include the opening cysteine and the closing phenylalanine or tryptophan. A D gene is named only where the DNA matches it firmly. Some rows mark clone size as missing; the rest say once, few, many or name a class of expanded clone.

d_call,clone_size,v_call,j_call,cdr3_nt,cdr3_aa
TRBD2,few,TRBV27,TRBJ2-2,TGTGCCAGCAGTTCCGCGGGGCTAGCGGGGTTTAACACCGGGGAGCTGTTTTTT,CASSSAGLAGFNTGELFF
NA,NA,TRBV4-2,TRBJ2-1,TGTGCCAGCAGCCAAGAGAGCAGGGATGAGCAGTTCTTC,CASSQESRDEQFF
NA,NA,TRBV19,TRBJ2-7,TGTGCCAGTAGTATCGCTTTGGGGGGGGCCTCCCTCTACGAGCAGTACTTC,CASSIALGGASLYEQYF
NA,NA,TRBV6-5,TRBJ2-1,TGTGCCAGCGGGGAAGTATACAATGAGCAGTTCTTC,CASGEVYNEQFF
TRBD1,NA,TRBV7-3,TRBJ2-3,TGTGCCAGCAGCTCTGGGACAGGTTTAGATACGCAGTATTTT,CASSSGTGLDTQYF
NA,once,TRBV19,TRBJ1-5,TGTGCCAGTAGGACCCGGCGGGGGAATAGCAATCAGCCCCAGCATTTT,CASRTRRGNSNQPQHF
NA,few,TRBV6-5,TRBJ2-3,TGTGCCAGCAGTAACGGGACTCCTCGAGATACGCAGTATTTT,CASSNGTPRDTQYF
TRBD1,NA,TRBV28,TRBJ1-2,TGTGCCAGCAGTTTTGGGACAGCGACCCGCCCCAGCTATGGCTACACCTTC,CASSFGTATRPSYGYTF
NA,NA,TRBV5-6,TRBJ1-2,TGTGCCAGCAGCTTGGGGGCAGGGCATCACTATGGCTACACCTTC,CASSLGAGHHYGYTF
TRBD2,NA,TRBV7-3,TRBJ2-5,TGTGCCAGCAGCCCCCCTGCCACTAGCGGTGAGACCCAGTACTTC,CASSPPATSGETQYF
NA,NA,TRBV20-1,TRBJ2-2,TGCAGTGCGGCTGAGGGGGGGGAGCTGTTTTTT,CSAAEGGELFF
NA,medium-sized,TRBV6-6,TRBJ2-7,TGTGCCAGCAGCCACGCGGGGAACGACGAGCAGTACTTC,CASSHAGNDEQYF
TRBD2,NA,TRBV6-5,TRBJ2-5,TGTGCCAGCAGTCCTCTAGCGGGAGTGGGAGAGACCCAGTACTTC,CASSPLAGVGETQYF
NA,NA,TRBV7-2,TRBJ1-2,TGTGCCAGCAGCTTAGCGAGTGGGGCAGGGAACTATGGCTACACCTTC,CASSLASGAGNYGYTF
NA,NA,TRBV4-3,TRBJ2-5,TGCGCCAGCAGCCAAGGGGGGGACCAAGAGACCCAGTACTTC,CASSQGGDQETQYF
TRBD1,NA,TRBV5-1,TRBJ1-5,TGCGCCAGCAGCCCCCCGGGACAGGGGGAGGAAATTCGGAATCAGTCCCAGCATTTT,CASSPPGQGEEIRNQSQHF
NA,NA,TRBV7-2,TRBJ2-7,TGTGCCAGCAGCTTAGCGGGGGCCGACGAGCAGTACTTC,CASSLAGADEQYF
TRBD1,NA,TRBV11-3,TRBJ1-4,TGTGCCAGCAGCCTCGATGCGACAGGGGGCGAAGGGGCCACTAATGAAAAACTGTTTTTT,CASSLDATGGEGATNEKLFF
NA,NA,TRBV27,TRBJ1-6,TGTGCCAGCAGCCGGTATAATTCACCCCTCCACTTT,CASSRYNSPLHF
TRBD1,NA,TRBV11-2,TRBJ2-7,TGTGCCAGCAGCTTCCGTCGTGGACAGGGGAATAGGTACGAGCAGTACTTC,CASSFRRGQGNRYEQYF
NA,NA,TRBV27,TRBJ2-2,TGTGCCACCTCCCCGGGTGGCACCGGGGAGCTGTTTTTT,CATSPGGTGELFF
TRBD2,NA,TRBV2,TRBJ2-7,TGTGCCAGCAGGCTAGCGGGAGTGGGTTACGAGCAGTACTTC,CASRLAGVGYEQYF
TRBD1,NA,TRBV5-1,TRBJ2-1,TGCGCCAGCAGTTGGGGACAGGGTAACTACAATGAGCAGTTCTTC,CASSWGQGNYNEQFF
NA,NA,TRBV6-1,TRBJ1-6,TGTGCCAGCAGTGAAGAAGGGACGGGCATGGTAGCCCTCCACTTT,CASSEEGTGMVALHF
TRBD2,NA,TRBV11-1,TRBJ2-2,TGTGCCAGCAGCGATCGCGTGGGACTAGCGGACACCGGGGAGCTGTTTTTT,CASSDRVGLADTGELFF
NA,NA,TRBV2,TRBJ2-1,TGTGCCAGCAGTTGGAGGGGCTCCTACAATGAGCAGTTCTTC,CASSWRGSYNEQFF
TRBD2,NA,TRBV6-6,TRBJ2-3,TGTGCCAGCAAGGGGCGGGAGGGGTCAGATACGCAGTATTTT,CASKGREGSDTQYF
NA,NA,TRBV25-1,TRBJ2-1,TGTGCCAGCAGGCCATCCACTAGAGGGGGCTACAATGAGCAGTTCTTC,CASRPSTRGGYNEQFF
TRBD2,NA,TRBV4-1,TRBJ2-1,TGCGCCAGCAGCCAAGATAGAACTAGCGGATACAATGAGCAGTTCTTC,CASSQDRTSGYNEQFF
NA,NA,TRBV28,TRBJ1-1,TGTGCCAGCTTTTTAAGGGCAGGGGACACTGAAGCTTTCTTT,CASFLRAGDTEAFF
TRBD1,NA,TRBV5-4,TRBJ2-6,TGTGCCAGCAGCTTCCCGACAGGGGGTGCCTCTGGGGCCAACGTCCTGACTTTC,CASSFPTGGASGANVLTF
NA,NA,TRBV28,TRBJ2-6,TGTGCCAGCAGTTTCGGGACATCTCCTGGTGGGGCCAACGTCCTGACTTTC,CASSFGTSPGGANVLTF
TRBD2,NA,TRBV7-9,TRBJ2-1,TGTGCGGTCTACCCGGCTAGCGGAAACAATGAGCAGTTCTTC,CAVYPASGNNEQFF
TRBD2,NA,TRBV5-6,TRBJ2-7,TGTGCCAGCAGCACTGGACTAGCGGGATTTGGCGAGCAGTACTTC,CASSTGLAGFGEQYF
NA,once,TRBV4-2,TRBJ2-5,TGTGCCAGCAGCCAAGTGTTGGGCCAAAAAGAGACCCAGTACTTC,CASSQVLGQKETQYF
NA,NA,TRBV9,TRBJ2-2,TGTGCCAGCAGCGCGGGGCGGTGGGGCGAACCTACCGGGGAGCTGTTTTTT,CASSAGRWGEPTGELFF
NA,NA,TRBV6-5,TRBJ2-5,TGTGCCAGCAGTACGCAGGCCCAAGAGACCCAGTACTTC,CASSTQAQETQYF
NA,NA,TRBV15,TRBJ1-5,TGTGCCACCAGCAGAGAGCAGTCCCCTTTTAACAATCAGCCCCAGCATTTT,CATSREQSPFNNQPQHF
TRBD2,NA,TRBV30,TRBJ2-1,TGTGCCTGGAGTGTGGGGGGGACCGGGTTCCGGGAGCAGTTCTTC,CAWSVGGTGFREQFF
NA,once,TRBV29-1,TRBJ1-3,TGCAGCGTTGCTCCAGGGGCGAGCTCTGGAAACACCATATATTTT,CSVAPGASSGNTIYF
TRBD2,NA,TRBV6-4,TRBJ2-1,TGTGCCAGCAGGGGTGATAGCGGGATCGCGCCCCCAAAAAGAAATGAGCAGTTCTTC,CASRGDSGIAPPKRNEQFF
NA,NA,TRBV2,TRBJ1-1,TGTGCCAGCAGTGGTGGGGGGAGGGACACTGAAGCTTTCTTT,CASSGGGRDTEAFF
NA,NA,TRBV7-9,TRBJ1-2,TGTGCCAGCAGCTCGCGAGATTGGGGGGGCTATGGCTACACCTTC,CASSSRDWGGYGYTF
NA,NA,TRBV6-1,TRBJ2-1,TGTGCCAGCAGCGAATTGGGCTTTTCCTCCTACAATGAGCAGTTCTTC,CASSELGFSSYNEQFF
TRBD2,NA,TRBV28,TRBJ2-2,TGTGCCAGCAGTTTAGAAAGCGGGGGGGCCCTTGGACCCGGGGAGCTGTTTTTT,CASSLESGGALGPGELFF
NA,once,TRBV7-2,TRBJ1-2,TGTGCCAGCAGCTTAGGACGGGAGGGAAGAGCTAACTATGGCTACACCTTC,CASSLGREGRANYGYTF
TRBD2,NA,TRBV5-4,TRBJ2-7,TGTGCCAGCAGCCCCGGCGGGGGATACTACGAGCAGTACTTC,CASSPGGGYYEQYF
NA,NA,TRBV14,TRBJ1-2,TGTGCCAGCAGCCAAGAACGCGGGTGGTTGGGCTACACCTTC,CASSQERGWLGYTF